This T cell receptor beta chain was identified in a study of Graves' ophthalmopathy and Graves' hyperthyroidism. J lost 4 bases, V lost 5 bases, and 3 bases had no gene match. The CDR3 has 14 amino acids. Amplified material comprised TCR beta CDR3 regions derived from RNA transcripts. Scientists carried out first-round RT-PCR using HTBI primers and then a second-round multiplex PCR. MiXCR was run by TCRdb on the multiplex PCR reads, yielding one entry per CDR3 protein. The sample records 600,000 to 650,000 distinct CDR3 sequences, 20% to 25% being singletons. Exclusion applied to patients with other autoimmune diseases, uncontrolled infections, pregnancy or lactation. The authors diagnosed from clinical symptoms, serum thyroxine, TRAb, thyroid ultrasound and orbital computed tomography.

This TCR was recovered from a woman younger than 30 with stable Graves' hyperthyroidism. Some clones in this sample may be carry-over from other donors' samples. The chain links TRBV12-3 or TRBV12-4 to TRBJ2-2; TRBD2 aligns across 8 bases. The sample comprised peripheral blood. The CDR3 region is CASSRGGRTGELFF. The CDR3 DNA is TGTGCCAGCAGTCGGGGGGGCCGCACCGGGGAGCTGTTTTTT.